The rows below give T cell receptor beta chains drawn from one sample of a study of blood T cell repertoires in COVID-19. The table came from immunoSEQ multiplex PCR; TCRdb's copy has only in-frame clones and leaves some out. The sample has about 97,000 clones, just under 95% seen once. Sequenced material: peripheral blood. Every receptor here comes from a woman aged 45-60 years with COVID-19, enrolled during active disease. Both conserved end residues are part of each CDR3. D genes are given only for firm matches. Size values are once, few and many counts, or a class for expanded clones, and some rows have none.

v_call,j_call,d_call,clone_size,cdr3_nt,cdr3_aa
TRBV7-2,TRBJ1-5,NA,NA,TGTGCCAGCAGTCGACAGGTTGGAGGCAATCAGCCCCAGCATTTT,CASSRQVGGNQPQHF
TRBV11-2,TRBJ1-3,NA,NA,TGTGCCAGCAGCTTGGGTCAGGGATTAGGAAACACCATATATTTT,CASSLGQGLGNTIYF
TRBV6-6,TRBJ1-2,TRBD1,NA,TGTGCCAGCAGTTACGACAGGGTGGGCTATGGCTACACCTTC,CASSYDRVGYGYTF
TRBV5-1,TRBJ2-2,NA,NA,TGCGCCAGCAGCTTGATCAGCAAGGGGACCGGGGAGCTGTTTTTT,CASSLISKGTGELFF
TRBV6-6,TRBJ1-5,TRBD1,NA,TGTGCCAGCAGTCCTGGACAGGTGGCAATCCAAGGCGGCAATCAGCCCCAGCATTTT,CASSPGQVAIQGGNQPQHF
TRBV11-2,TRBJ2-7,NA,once,TGTGCCAGCAGCTTAGGGGTAGGGGGATCCTACGAGCAGTACTTC,CASSLGVGGSYEQYF
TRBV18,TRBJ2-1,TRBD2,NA,TGTGCCAGCTCACTGACTAGCGGGACCTACAATGAGCAGTTCTTC,CASSLTSGTYNEQFF
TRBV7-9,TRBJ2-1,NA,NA,TGTGCCAGCAGCTTTTCCCCCGGAGGGGTTGACAATGAGCAGTTCTTC,CASSFSPGGVDNEQFF
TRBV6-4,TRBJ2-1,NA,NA,TGTGCCAGCAGTGACACTCGTTGGGGCGGAAGCTCCTACAATGAGCAGTTCTTC,CASSDTRWGGSSYNEQFF
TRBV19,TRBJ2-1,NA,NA,TGTGCCAGTAGTCCTAGTCAGGACAGCCAGAATGAGCAGTTCTTC,CASSPSQDSQNEQFF
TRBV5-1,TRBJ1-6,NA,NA,TGCGCCAGCAGCTTGATCGGTAACGCTTCACCCCTCCACTTT,CASSLIGNASPLHF
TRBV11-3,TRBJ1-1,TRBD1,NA,TGTGCCAGCAGCTTAGTACAGGGGCACGCTTTCTTT,CASSLVQGHAFF
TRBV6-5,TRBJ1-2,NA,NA,TGTGCCAGCAGCCCCGGGGGCTATGGCTACACCTTC,CASSPGGYGYTF
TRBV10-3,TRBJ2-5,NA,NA,TGTGCCATCAGTGTTCAGGTCCAAGAGACCCAGTACTTC,CAISVQVQETQYF
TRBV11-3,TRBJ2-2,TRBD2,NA,TGTGCCAGCAGCCTCTCAGCGGGGCGGCTCGCGAACACCGGGGAGCTGTTTTTT,CASSLSAGRLANTGELFF
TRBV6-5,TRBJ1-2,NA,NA,TGTGCCAGCAGTCCCGGACAGCTTTATGGCTACACCTTC,CASSPGQLYGYTF
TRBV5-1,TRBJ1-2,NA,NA,TGCGCCAGCAGCTCCGGGGGGCTGATAGATGGCTACACCTTC,CASSSGGLIDGYTF
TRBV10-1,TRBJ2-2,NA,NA,TGCGCCAGCAGTGAGTCCCGGGTAAACACCGGGGAGCTGTTTTTT,CASSESRVNTGELFF
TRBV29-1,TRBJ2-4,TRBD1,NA,TGCAGCGTGGCCGACAGGGACAAAAACATTCAGTACTTC,CSVADRDKNIQYF
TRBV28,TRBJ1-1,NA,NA,TGTGCCAGCAGTTTAGGCCAGGGAAAAGCTTTCTTT,CASSLGQGKAFF
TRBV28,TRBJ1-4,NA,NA,TGTGCCAGCAGTTTATCACAAGGCGGGGAAAAACTGTTTTTT,CASSLSQGGEKLFF
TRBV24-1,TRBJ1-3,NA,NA,TGTGCCACCAGTGATTCAGGTTACGGCAGAAACACCATATATTTT,CATSDSGYGRNTIYF
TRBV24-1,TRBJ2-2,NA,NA,TGTGCCACCAGTGTAGTTAACACCGGGGAGCTGTTTTTT,CATSVVNTGELFF
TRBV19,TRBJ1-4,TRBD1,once,TGTGCCAGTAGTATCAGACAGGGTCCTAATGAAAAACTGTTTTTT,CASSIRQGPNEKLFF
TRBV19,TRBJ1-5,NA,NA,TGTGCCAGTAGTATTCTCCGGGACTTTAATCAGCCCCAGCATTTT,CASSILRDFNQPQHF
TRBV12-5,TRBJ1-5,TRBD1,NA,TGTGCTAGTGGTGGTACAGGGGGCGACCAGCCCCAGCATTTT,CASGGTGGDQPQHF